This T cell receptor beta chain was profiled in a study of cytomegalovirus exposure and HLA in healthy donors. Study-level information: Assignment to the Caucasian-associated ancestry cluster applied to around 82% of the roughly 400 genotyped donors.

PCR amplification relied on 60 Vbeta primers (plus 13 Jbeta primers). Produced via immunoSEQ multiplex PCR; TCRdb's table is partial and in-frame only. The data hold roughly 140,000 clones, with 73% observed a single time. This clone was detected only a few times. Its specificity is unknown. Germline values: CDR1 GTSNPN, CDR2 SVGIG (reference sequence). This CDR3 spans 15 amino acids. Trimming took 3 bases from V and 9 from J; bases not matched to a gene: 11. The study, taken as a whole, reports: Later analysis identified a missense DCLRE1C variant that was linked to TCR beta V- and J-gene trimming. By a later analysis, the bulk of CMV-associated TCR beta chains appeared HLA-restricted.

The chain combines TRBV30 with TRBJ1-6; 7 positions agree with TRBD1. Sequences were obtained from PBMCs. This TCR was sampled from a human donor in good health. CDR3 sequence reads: CAWRAPEGARSPLHF. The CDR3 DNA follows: TGTGCCTGGAGGGCCCCCGAGGGGGCGCGTTCACCCCTCCACTTT.